The 17 T cell receptor beta chains listed next were all sequenced from one sample in a study of T cell changes during pregnancy in multiple sclerosis. The table came from immunoSEQ multiplex PCR; TCRdb's copy has only in-frame clones and leaves some out. The repertoire holds roughly 110,000 clones, around 90% seen once, with around 1.5% in the top ten. The sequencing here drew on peripheral blood, taken after pregnancy. These TCRs come from a female donor with multiple sclerosis, enrolled in a pregnancy study.

The rearrangement uses TRBV15 and TRBJ2-2; unclear D gene. The CDR3 is made up of 16 amino acids. Germline CDR1 LNHNV, CDR2 YYDKDF (reference sequence). Deletions cut 0 bases from V and 6 bases from J, with 14 bases between. The CDR3 sequence is CATSREPRYEAGELFF. The CDR3 bases are TGTGCCACCAGCAGAGAACCGAGGTACGAGGCCGGGGAGCTGTTTTTT.

The chain carries TRBV9 and TRBJ1-2, with D uncertain. From germline, CDR1 is SGDLS and CDR2 YYNGEE. Trimming took off 7 bases at V and 0 bases at J, with 10 bases between the two ends. CDR3 length equals 13 residues. CDR3 in amino acids: CASSNTTNYGYTF. In nucleotides, the CDR3 is TGTGCCAGCTCGAACACAACTAACTATGGCTACACCTTC.

The rearrangement joins TRBV30 to TRBJ1-6; D not resolved. Germline CDR1 GTSNPN, CDR2 SVGIG (reference sequence). The CDR3 is 15 residues long. V was cut by 3 bases and J by 0 bases, with 9 bases left in between. As DNA, the CDR3 is TGTGCCTGGAGCCCCTCGGGCTCCTATAATTCACCCCTCCACTTT. This encodes CAWSPSGSYNSPLHF. Together with reference TRBV30 and TRBJ1-6, the CDR3 gives the full variable domain: SQTIHQWPATLVQPVGSPLSLECTVEGTSNPNLYWYRQAAGRGLQLLFYSVGIGQISSEVPQNLSASRPQDRQFILSSKKLLLSDSGFYLCAWSPSGSYNSPLHFGNGTRLTVT.

The J gene is TRBJ2-7, the V gene TRBV5-1, with D maybe TRBD1 (6 bases). Trimming took off 0 bases at V and 1 base at J, with 11 bases between the two ends. This CDR3 region has 15 residues. From germline, CDR1 is SGHRS and CDR2 YFSETQ. The CDR3 bases are TGCGCCAGCAGCTTGGCCCCAGGACAGTCCTACGAGCAGTACTTC. Translating gives CASSLAPGQSYEQYF.

The CDR3 spells CASSFLGGTDTQYF. The CDR3 region has the DNA TGTGCCAGCAGTTTCCTCGGAGGGACAGATACGCAGTATTTT. The chain joins TRBV28 to TRBJ2-3; D may be TRBD2 (6 bases). Germline assignment: CDR1 MDHEN and CDR2 SYDVKM. The V and J ends lost 3 bases and 3 bases respectively, with 10 bases between them. The CDR3 is 14 amino acids.

V gene TRBV18 combines with J gene TRBJ1-4; TRBD1 is a possible D gene (5 bases). The V end lost 8 bases, the J end lost 4 bases, and 11 bases lay between the germline ends. The CDR3 is 13 residues long. From germline, CDR1 is KGHSH and CDR2 LQKENI. The CDR3 DNA follows: TGTGCCAGCCGTTCGGGGGTTAATGAAAAACTGTTTTTT. Its translation: CASRSGVNEKLFF.

This chain links TRBV9 with TRBJ1-5, with TRBD1 matching over 7 bases. CDR3 length equals 14 residues. The ends lost 4 bases at V and 4 bases at J; junction bases unmatched: 5. From germline, CDR1 is SGDLS and CDR2 YYNGEE. The DNA for the CDR3 is TGTGCCAGCAGCCGAGACAGGGCGAATCAGCCCCAGCATTTT. As protein: CASSRDRANQPQHF.

The sample holds a few counts of this clone. The chain combines TRBV7-9 with TRBJ1-1; D not certain. Trimming removed 4 bases at V and 3 bases at J, with 12 bases between. The CDR3 totals 14 residues. The V gene's germline CDR1 is SEHNR and CDR2 FQNEAQ (reference sequence). The CDR3 sequence is CASSSPRLDTEAFF. CDR3 nucleotides: TGTGCCAGCAGCTCCCCCAGGTTAGACACTGAAGCTTTCTTT.

V is TRBV27 and J is TRBJ2-7; 8 bases align to TRBD1. The CDR3 extends over 14 amino acids. Germline assignment: CDR1 MNHEY and CDR2 SMNVEV (reference sequence). V shed 5 bases and J 2 bases; nucleotides not matched to a gene: 5. As DNA, the CDR3 is TGTGCCAGCAGTCCCTGGACAGGGCCCTACGAGCAGTACTTC. Protein sequence: CASSPWTGPYEQYF.

The V call is TRBV6-5, the J call TRBJ2-1; TRBD2 is a possible D gene (5 bases). Between the trimmed V and J ends, which lost 0 bases and 3 bases, there was a span of 12 bases. Per the germline V gene, CDR1 is MNHEY and CDR2 is SVGAGI. CDR3 size: 16 residues. CDR3 loop: CASSYSNGMGYNEQFF. The CDR3, as DNA: TGTGCCAGCAGTTACTCGAACGGGATGGGCTACAATGAGCAGTTCTTC.

This chain links TRBV7-3 with TRBJ2-4, with TRBD2 identical over 7 bases. This CDR3 comprises 15 residues. Germline CDR1 is SGHTA and CDR2 is FQGTGA. J was trimmed by 7 bases and V by 5 bases; bases with no gene match: 11. CDR3 protein: CASSPSGDHLNIQYF. CDR3 nucleotides: TGTGCCAGCAGCCCCAGCGGGGACCACTTGAACATTCAGTACTTC.

The chain carries TRBV19 and TRBJ1-5, with D perhaps TRBD1 (5 bases). The CDR3 covers 13 residues. Trimming removed 4 bases from V and 10 bases from J, with 14 bases in between. Germline V gene lookup returns CDR1 LNHDA and CDR2 SQIVND (reference sequence). The CDR3 region has the DNA TGTGCCAGTAGTAAGGCACTTCAGGGTCCCCAGCATTTT. This sequence encodes CASSKALQGPQHF.

The chain couples TRBV27 to TRBJ1-1, with D perhaps TRBD1 (6 bases). V gave up 7 bases and J gave up 4 bases, with 19 bases separating them. Germline V gene lookup returns CDR1 MNHEY and CDR2 SMNVEV (reference sequence). This CDR3 has 15 residues. The CDR3 sequence is CASITTGQSSTEAFF. The CDR3 coding sequence is TGTGCCAGCATTACTACAGGGCAGTCTAGCACTGAAGCTTTCTTT.

The gene calls are TRBV5-1 and TRBJ2-7, with TRBD1 matching over 8 bases. CDR3 length: 15 residues. Trimming removed 4 bases from V and 5 bases from J; junction bases left unmatched: 11. CDR1 is SGHRS, CDR2 YFSETQ, per germline. CDR3 DNA: TGCGCCAGCAGCCTGGGGACAGGCAATCTCCACGAGCAGTACTTC. This encodes CASSLGTGNLHEQYF. The entire variable domain, with the rest obtained from reference TRBV5-1 and TRBJ2-7, is as follows: KAGVTQTPRYLIKTRGQQVTLSCSPISGHRSVSWYQQTPGQGLQFLFEYFSETQRNKGNFPGRFSGRQFSNSRSEMNVSTLELGDSALYLCASSLGTGNLHEQYFGPGTRLTVT.

V and J are TRBV18 and TRBJ2-1, with a weak D call TRBD2 (6 bases). Trimming cost V 1 base and J 1 base, with 14 bases left between them. The CDR3 consists of 17 residues. Germline V gene data show CDR1 as KGHSH and CDR2 as LQKENI. The CDR3 region has the DNA TGTGCCAGCTCACCACTAGACTTGGGGGGATCCTACAATGAGCAGTTCTTC. Its protein product is CASSPLDLGGSYNEQFF.

This clone appeared a few times. J is TRBJ1-1 and V is TRBV6-1; D is unresolved. The CDR3 spans 13 residues. The V gene's germline CDR1 is MNHNS and CDR2 SASEGT. V was shortened by 2 bases and J by 3 bases, with 7 bases between the two germline ends. CDR3 in amino acids: CASSERGYTEAFF. As DNA, the CDR3 is TGTGCCAGCAGTGAAAGAGGGTACACTGAAGCTTTCTTT.

V is TRBV5-6 and J is TRBJ2-2; maybe TRBD2 (5 bases). V shed 4 bases and J shed 4 bases, with 26 bases lying between them. The CDR3 loop spans 19 amino acids. Germline-derived CDR1 and CDR2 are SGHDT and YYEEEE. CDR3 region: CASSTQLRVGLEPTGELFF. The CDR3 DNA is TGTGCCAGCAGCACACAACTGAGGGTAGGTCTGGAGCCCACCGGGGAGCTGTTTTTT.